This record concerns one TCR beta chain sequence. Its specificity is not known. The data stem from a study of spatial heterogeneity in lung cancer. The study, taken as a whole, reports: Numbers of ubiquitous and regional expanded TCRs tracked ubiquitous and regional nonsynonymous mutation counts, respectively. Within tumors, counts of expanded alpha and beta TCRs tracked tumor mutation counts.

Time point described: sample taken at primary tumor resection. TCRdb reprocessed the 5' RACE reads with MiXCR, giving one entry per CDR3 protein. The sample gives about 100,000 distinct CDR3 sequences, 4% to 4.5% of which show up once; 21% is in the top ten. Specimen: lung tumor tissue, collected at surgery. The origin of this receptor is a male donor with early-stage non-small cell lung cancer.

Written as DNA, the CDR3 is TGTGCCAGCAGCTTGGGCGGGAGGAACACCGGGGAGCTGTTTTTT. This sequence encodes CASSLGGRNTGELFF. This chain connects TRBV5-4 to TRBJ2-2, with 7 bases identical to TRBD2. This CDR3 is built from 15 residues. Germline V lookup: CDR1 SGHNT, CDR2 YYREEE (reference sequence). V lost 0 bases, J lost 1 base, and 0 bases stayed unmatched.